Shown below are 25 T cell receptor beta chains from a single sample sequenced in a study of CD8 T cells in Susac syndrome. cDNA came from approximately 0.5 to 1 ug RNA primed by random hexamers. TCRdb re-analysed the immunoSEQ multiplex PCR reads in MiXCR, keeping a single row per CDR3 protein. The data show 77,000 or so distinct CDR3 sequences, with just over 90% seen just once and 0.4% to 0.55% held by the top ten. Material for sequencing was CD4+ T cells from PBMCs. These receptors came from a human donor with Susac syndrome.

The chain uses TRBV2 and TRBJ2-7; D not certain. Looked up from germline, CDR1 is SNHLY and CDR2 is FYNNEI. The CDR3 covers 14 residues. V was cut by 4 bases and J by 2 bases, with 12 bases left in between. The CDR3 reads CASSADPPTYEQYF. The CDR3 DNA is TGTGCCAGCAGTGCTGATCCACCAACCTACGAGCAGTACTTC.

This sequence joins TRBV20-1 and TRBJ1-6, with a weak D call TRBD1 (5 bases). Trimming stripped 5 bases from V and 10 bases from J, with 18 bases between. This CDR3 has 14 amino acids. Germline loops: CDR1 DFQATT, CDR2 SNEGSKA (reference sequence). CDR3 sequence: CSASRGWGESPLHF. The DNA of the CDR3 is TGCAGTGCTTCTCGGGGGTGGGGTGAATCACCCCTCCACTTT.

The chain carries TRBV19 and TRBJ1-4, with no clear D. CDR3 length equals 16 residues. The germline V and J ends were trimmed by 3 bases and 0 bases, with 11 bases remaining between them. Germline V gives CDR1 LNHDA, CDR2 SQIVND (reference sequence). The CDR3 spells CASSIYREATNEKLFF. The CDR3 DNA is TGTGCCAGTAGTATTTACAGAGAAGCAACTAATGAAAAACTGTTTTTT.

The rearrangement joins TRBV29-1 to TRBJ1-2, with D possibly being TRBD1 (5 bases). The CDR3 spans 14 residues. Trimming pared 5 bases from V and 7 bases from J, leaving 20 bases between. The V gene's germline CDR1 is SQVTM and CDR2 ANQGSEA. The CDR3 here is CSVHPRAHIAGYTF. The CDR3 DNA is TGCAGCGTTCACCCCAGGGCGCACATTGCTGGCTACACCTTC. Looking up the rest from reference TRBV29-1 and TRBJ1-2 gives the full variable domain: SAVISQKPSRDICQRGTSLTIQCQVDSQVTMMFWYRQQPGQSLTLIATANQGSEATYESGFVIDKFPISRPNLTFSTLTVSNMSPEDSSIYLCSVHPRAHIAGYTFGSGTRLTVV.

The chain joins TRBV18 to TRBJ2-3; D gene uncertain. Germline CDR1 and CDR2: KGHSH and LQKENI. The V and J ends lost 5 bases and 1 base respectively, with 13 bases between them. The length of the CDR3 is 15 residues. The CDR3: CASSRLGGGTDTQYF. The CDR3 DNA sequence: TGTGCCAGCTCAAGGCTAGGTGGGGGCACAGATACGCAGTATTTT.

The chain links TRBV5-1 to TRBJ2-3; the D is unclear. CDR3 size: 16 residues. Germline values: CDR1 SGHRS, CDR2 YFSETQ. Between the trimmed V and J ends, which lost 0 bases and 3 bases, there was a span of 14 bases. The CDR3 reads CASSLASSQRTDTQYF. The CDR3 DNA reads TGCGCCAGCAGCTTGGCAAGTAGTCAGAGAACAGATACGCAGTATTTT.

The CDR3 coding sequence is TGTGCCAGCAGCTTTGGTGGACAGTTCACAGATACGCAGTATTTT. It specifies CASSFGGQFTDTQYF. V gene TRBV7-2 combines with J gene TRBJ2-3; D is perhaps TRBD1 (6 bases). Trimming took 3 bases from V and 2 from J, leaving 12 bases between them. Germline CDR1 SGHTA, CDR2 FQGNSA. This CDR3 spans 15 amino acids.

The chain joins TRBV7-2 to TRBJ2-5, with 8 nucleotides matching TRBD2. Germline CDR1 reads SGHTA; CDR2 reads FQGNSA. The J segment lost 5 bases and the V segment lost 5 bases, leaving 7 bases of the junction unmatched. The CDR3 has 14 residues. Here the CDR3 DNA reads TGTGCCAGCAGCCCTACGGGACTAGGGGAGACCCAGTACTTC. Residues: CASSPTGLGETQYF.

DNA for the CDR3: TGTGCCACCTCTACATCGACAGATCGTAATGAAAAACTGTTTTTT. Encoded protein: CATSTSTDRNEKLFF. V and J are TRBV24-1 and TRBJ1-4; D possibly corresponds to TRBD1 (5 bases). V lost 9 bases, J lost 4 bases, and 17 bases lay in between. This CDR3 spans 15 amino acids. Per germline, CDR1 KGHDR and CDR2 SFDVKD.

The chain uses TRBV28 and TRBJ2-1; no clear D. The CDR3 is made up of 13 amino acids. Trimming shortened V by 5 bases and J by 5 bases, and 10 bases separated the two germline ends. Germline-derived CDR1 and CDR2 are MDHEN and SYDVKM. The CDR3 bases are TGTGCCAGCAGTCCCAATAAGAACAATGAGCAGTTCTTC. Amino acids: CASSPNKNNEQFF.

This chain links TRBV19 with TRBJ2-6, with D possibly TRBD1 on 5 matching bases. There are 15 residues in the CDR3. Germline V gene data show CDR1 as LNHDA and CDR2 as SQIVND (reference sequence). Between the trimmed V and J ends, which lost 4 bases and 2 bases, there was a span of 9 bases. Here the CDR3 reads CASSTRQTGANVLTF. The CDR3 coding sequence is TGTGCCAGTAGTACACGACAGACTGGGGCCAACGTCCTGACTTTC. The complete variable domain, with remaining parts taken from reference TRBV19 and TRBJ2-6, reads DGGITQSPKYLFRKEGQNVTLSCEQNLNHDAMYWYRQDPGQGLRLIYYSQIVNDFQKGDIAEGYSVSREKKESFPLTVTSAQKNPTAFYLCASSTRQTGANVLTFGAGSRLTVL.

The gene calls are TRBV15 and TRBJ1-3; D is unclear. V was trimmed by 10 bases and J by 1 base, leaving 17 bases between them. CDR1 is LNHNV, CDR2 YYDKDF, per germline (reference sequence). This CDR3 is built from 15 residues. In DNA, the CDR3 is TGTGCCAGTGGTAATGGGCGAACATCTGGAAACACCATATATTTT. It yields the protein CASGNGRTSGNTIYF.

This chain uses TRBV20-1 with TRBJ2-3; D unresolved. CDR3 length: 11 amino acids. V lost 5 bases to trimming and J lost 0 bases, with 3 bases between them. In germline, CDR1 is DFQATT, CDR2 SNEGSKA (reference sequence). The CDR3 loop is CSAASTDTQYF. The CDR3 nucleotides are TGCAGTGCTGCTAGCACAGATACGCAGTATTTT.

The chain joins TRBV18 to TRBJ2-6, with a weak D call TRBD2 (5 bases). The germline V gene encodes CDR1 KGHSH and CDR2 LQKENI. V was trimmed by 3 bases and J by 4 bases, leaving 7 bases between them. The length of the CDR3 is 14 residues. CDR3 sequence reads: CASSPGNGANVLTF. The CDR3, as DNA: TGTGCCAGCTCACCCGGGAACGGGGCCAACGTCCTGACTTTC.

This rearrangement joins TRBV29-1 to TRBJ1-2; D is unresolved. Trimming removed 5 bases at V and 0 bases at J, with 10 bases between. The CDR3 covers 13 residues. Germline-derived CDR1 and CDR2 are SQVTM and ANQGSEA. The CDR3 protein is CSVQLWANYGYTF. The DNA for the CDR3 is TGCAGCGTTCAGTTATGGGCTAACTATGGCTACACCTTC.

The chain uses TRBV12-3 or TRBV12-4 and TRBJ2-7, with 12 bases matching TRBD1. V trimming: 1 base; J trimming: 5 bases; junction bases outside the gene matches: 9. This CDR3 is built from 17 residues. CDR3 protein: CASSLVGGGQGAHEQYF. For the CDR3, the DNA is TGTGCCAGCAGTTTAGTTGGTGGGGGACAGGGGGCCCACGAGCAGTACTTC.

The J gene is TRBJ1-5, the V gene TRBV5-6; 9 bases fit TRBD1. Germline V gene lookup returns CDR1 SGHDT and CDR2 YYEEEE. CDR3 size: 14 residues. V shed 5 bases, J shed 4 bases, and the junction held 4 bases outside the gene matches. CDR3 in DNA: TGTGCCAGCAGATTAGGACAGGGGAATCAGCCCCAGCATTTT. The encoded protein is CASRLGQGNQPQHF. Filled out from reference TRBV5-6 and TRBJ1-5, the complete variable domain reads DAGVTQSPTHLIKTRGQQVTLRCSPKSGHDTVSWYQQALGQGPQFIFQYYEEEERQRGNFPDRFSGHQFPNYSSELNVNALLLGDSALYLCASRLGQGNQPQHFGDGTRLSIL.

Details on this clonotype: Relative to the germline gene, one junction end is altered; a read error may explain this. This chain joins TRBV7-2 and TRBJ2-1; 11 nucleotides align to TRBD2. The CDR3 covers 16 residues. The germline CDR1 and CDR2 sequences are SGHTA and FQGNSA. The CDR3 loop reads CASSIAGGSSYNEQFF. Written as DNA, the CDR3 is TGTGCCAGCAGCATAGCGGGAGGGAGCTCCTACAATGAGCAGTTCTTC.

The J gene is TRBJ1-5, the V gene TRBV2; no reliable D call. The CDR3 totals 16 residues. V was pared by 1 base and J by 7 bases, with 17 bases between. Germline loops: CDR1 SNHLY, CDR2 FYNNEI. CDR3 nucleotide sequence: TGTGCCAGCAGTGAAGAAAGGGTGTCCGGCGAACAGCCCCAGCATTTT. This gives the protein CASSEERVSGEQPQHF. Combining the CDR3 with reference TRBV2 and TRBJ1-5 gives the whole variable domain EPEVTQTPSHQVTQMGQEVILRCVPISNHLYFYWYRQILGQKVEFLVSFYNNEISEKSEIFDDQFSVERPDGSNFTLKIRSTKLEDSAMYFCASSEERVSGEQPQHFGDGTRLSIL.

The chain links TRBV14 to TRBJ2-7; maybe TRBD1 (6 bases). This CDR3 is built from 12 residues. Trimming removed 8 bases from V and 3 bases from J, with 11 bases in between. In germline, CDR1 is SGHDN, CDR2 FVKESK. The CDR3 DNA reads TGTGCCAGCCTAGGGGGAAACTACGAGCAGTACTTC. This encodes CASLGGNYEQYF.

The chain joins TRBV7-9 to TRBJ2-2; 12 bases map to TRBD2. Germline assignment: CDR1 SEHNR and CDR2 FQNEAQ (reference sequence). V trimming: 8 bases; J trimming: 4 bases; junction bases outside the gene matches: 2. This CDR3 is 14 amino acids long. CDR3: CASGGLAGTGELFF. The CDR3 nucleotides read TGTGCCAGCGGGGGACTAGCGGGCACCGGGGAGCTGTTTTTT.

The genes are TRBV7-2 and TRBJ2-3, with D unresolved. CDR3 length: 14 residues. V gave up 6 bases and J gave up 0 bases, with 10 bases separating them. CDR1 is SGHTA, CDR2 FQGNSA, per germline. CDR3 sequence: CASSMTPSTDTQYF. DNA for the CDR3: TGTGCCAGCAGTATGACTCCTAGCACAGATACGCAGTATTTT.

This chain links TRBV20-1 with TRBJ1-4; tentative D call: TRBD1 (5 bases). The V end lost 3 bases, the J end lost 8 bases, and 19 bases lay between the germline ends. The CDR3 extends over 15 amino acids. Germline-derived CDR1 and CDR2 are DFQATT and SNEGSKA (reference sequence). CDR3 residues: CSASYWRGTDEKLFF. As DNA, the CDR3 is TGCAGTGCTAGTTACTGGCGGGGGACGGACGAAAAACTGTTTTTT.

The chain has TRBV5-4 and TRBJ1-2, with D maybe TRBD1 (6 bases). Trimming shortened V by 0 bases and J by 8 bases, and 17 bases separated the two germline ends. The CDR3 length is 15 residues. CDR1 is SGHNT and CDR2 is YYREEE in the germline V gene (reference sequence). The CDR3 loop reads CASSLGQVNSGGYTF. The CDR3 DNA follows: TGTGCCAGCAGCTTGGGACAGGTGAACTCGGGGGGCTACACCTTC.

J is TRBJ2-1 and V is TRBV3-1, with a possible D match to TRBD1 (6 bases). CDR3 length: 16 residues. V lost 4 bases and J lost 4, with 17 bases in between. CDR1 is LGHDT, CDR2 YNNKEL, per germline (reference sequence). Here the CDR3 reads CASSRGLGARYNEQFF. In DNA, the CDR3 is TGTGCCAGCAGCCGCGGGTTGGGGGCTCGATACAATGAGCAGTTCTTC.